Shown below are 10 T cell receptor beta chains from a single sample sequenced in a study of PD-1 blockade in classical Hodgkin lymphoma. Sequencing used immunoSEQ multiplex PCR; TCRdb keeps in-frame clones, though not all of them. Counted here are under 45,000 clones, around 75% occurring once; the ten biggest clones make up about 22%. Brentuximab vedotin exposure varied, and every patient relapsed after autologous stem cell transplantation. Sample: peripheral blood mononuclear cells (PBMCs), taken at baseline. These receptors were obtained from a human donor with classical Hodgkin lymphoma.

The chain employs TRBV6-1 and TRBJ1-5, with D possibly TRBD1 on 6 matching bases. Germline loops: CDR1 MNHNS, CDR2 SASEGT. Trimming pared 5 bases from V and 4 bases from J, leaving 15 bases between. This CDR3 spans 15 amino acids. The CDR3 coding sequence is TGTGCCAGCAGTCCGACCCCCACAGGGAATCAGCCCCAGCATTTT. As protein: CASSPTPTGNQPQHF.

This chain uses TRBV6-6 with TRBJ2-7; TRBD1 matches at 8 bases. CDR1 and CDR2 (germline): MNHNY, SVGAGI (reference sequence). J gave up 3 bases and V 6 bases, and 1 base lay outside the gene matches. This CDR3 contains 12 residues. CDR3 nucleotides: TGTGCCAGCAGGGGGACAGGCTACGAGCAGTACTTC. Its translation: CASRGTGYEQYF.

This clone appeared a single time. The chain joins TRBV5-1 to TRBJ2-5, with 8 positions matching TRBD2. This CDR3 spans 16 amino acids. V was pared by 0 bases and J by 5 bases, with 9 bases of the junction left unmatched. Germline values: CDR1 SGHRS, CDR2 YFSETQ. This CDR3 is CASSLEGGRQWETQYF. As DNA, the CDR3 is TGCGCCAGCAGCTTGGAAGGCGGGAGGCAGTGGGAGACCCAGTACTTC. The full variable domain, rest sourced from reference TRBV5-1 and TRBJ2-5, is KAGVTQTPRYLIKTRGQQVTLSCSPISGHRSVSWYQQTPGQGLQFLFEYFSETQRNKGNFPGRFSGRQFSNSRSEMNVSTLELGDSALYLCASSLEGGRQWETQYFGPGTRLLVL.

V is TRBV6-6 and J is TRBJ1-1; 9 bases map to TRBD1. This CDR3 is built from 14 residues. Germline values: CDR1 MNHNY, CDR2 SVGAGI (reference sequence). Unmatched junction bases numbered 5, after V lost 5 bases and J lost 4 bases. The DNA of the CDR3 is TGTGCCAGCAGTACTCGGACAGGGGCCACTGAAGCTTTCTTT. This gives the protein CASSTRTGATEAFF.

The V gene is TRBV29-1, the J gene TRBJ1-1, with a possible D match to TRBD1 (6 bases). This CDR3 comprises 13 residues. With 8 bases removed from V and 5 bases from J, the gap between germline ends came to 18 bases. Germline CDR1 SQVTM, CDR2 ANQGSEA. The CDR3 DNA sequence: TGCAGCTCGATGGGCAGGGGTGCAACTGAAGCTTTCTTT. This encodes CSSMGRGATEAFF.

The rearrangement joins TRBV7-8 to TRBJ2-7; perhaps TRBD2 as D (5 bases). The germline gives CDR1 SGHVS, CDR2 FQNEAQ. The CDR3 runs to 15 residues. V lost 3 bases and J 7 bases, leaving 19 bases between the germline ends. CDR3: CASSLVGLPQPEQYF. CDR3 sequence (DNA): TGTGCCAGCAGCTTGGTTGGACTGCCACAACCAGAGCAGTACTTC.

This clone is medium-sized by share. The J gene is TRBJ2-7, the V gene TRBV19, with 8 positions matching TRBD1. V lost 5 bases to trimming and J lost 3 bases; unmatched junction nucleotides: 9. The CDR3 is 15 residues long. The germline V gene encodes CDR1 LNHDA and CDR2 SQIVND (reference sequence). CDR3 amino acids: CASSRGQGWGYEQYF. In DNA form, the CDR3 reads TGTGCCAGTAGTCGAGGACAGGGCTGGGGCTACGAGCAGTACTTC.

V is TRBV2 and J is TRBJ2-7; no clear D. From germline, CDR1 is SNHLY and CDR2 FYNNEI. The CDR3 contains 15 residues. V dropped 6 bases and J dropped 1 base, with 16 bases sitting between them. The CDR3 loop reads CASSVSSPLSYEQYF. The CDR3 coding sequence is TGTGCCAGCAGCGTGTCAAGCCCCCTATCCTACGAGCAGTACTTC.

The chain is built from TRBV7-9 and TRBJ1-2; D is possibly TRBD1 (5 bases). In germline, CDR1 is SEHNR, CDR2 FQNEAQ (reference sequence). V was clipped by 5 bases and J by 2 bases, with 24 bases between them. The length of the CDR3 is 18 residues. For the CDR3, the DNA is TGTGCCAGCAGCCAGAAAGGTTCCGGGGCCTTGGGCAACTATGGCTACACCTTC. Its protein product is CASSQKGSGALGNYGYTF.

This chain links TRBV5-1 with TRBJ2-1, with TRBD1 matching 10 bases. This CDR3 has 15 residues. V dropped 3 bases and J dropped 7; count of bases not matched to a gene: 7. The germline gives CDR1 SGHRS, CDR2 YFSETQ. CDR3 protein: CASSSRQGAGNEQFF. The CDR3 nucleotides are TGCGCCAGCAGCTCCAGACAGGGGGCTGGGAATGAGCAGTTCTTC.